Listed below are T cell receptor beta chains from one sample, sequenced in a study of blood T cell repertoires in COVID-19. Produced via immunoSEQ multiplex PCR; TCRdb's table is partial and in-frame only. The repertoire holds roughly 290,000 clones, with approximately 86% as singletons. Sequencing was performed on peripheral blood. The receptor source for this set is a woman younger than 45 who had recovered from COVID-19. Each CDR3 is given with its conserved first and last residue. The order of the fields is CDR3 length, V gene, clone size, D gene, J gene, CDR3 protein, CDR3 DNA. D genes are given only for firm matches. Size tells how often a clone was seen (once, few, many) or the class of an expanded clone, and some rows leave it out.

cdr3_length: 14; v_call: TRBV2; clone_size: few; d_call: TRBD1; j_call: TRBJ1-6; cdr3_aa: CASSGTGDTSPLHF; cdr3_nt: TGTGCCAGCAGCGGGACAGGGGATACTTCACCCCTCCACTTT
cdr3_length: 14; v_call: TRBV5-5; clone_size: once; d_call: NA; j_call: TRBJ1-1; cdr3_aa: CASSFRTDYTEAFF; cdr3_nt: TGTGCCAGCAGCTTCAGGACAGACTACACTGAAGCTTTCTTT
cdr3_length: 16; v_call: TRBV3-1/TRBV3-2; clone_size: NA; d_call: NA; j_call: TRBJ2-5; cdr3_aa: CASSQRSQGSQETQYF; cdr3_nt: TGTGCCAGCAGCCAAAGGTCACAGGGATCACAAGAGACCCAGTACTTC
cdr3_length: 16; v_call: TRBV4-1; clone_size: NA; d_call: NA; j_call: TRBJ2-3; cdr3_aa: CASSPRGSSITDTQYF; cdr3_nt: TGCGCCAGCAGCCCCCGCGGATCCTCGATCACAGATACGCAGTATTTT
cdr3_length: 16; v_call: TRBV7-9; clone_size: NA; d_call: TRBD1; j_call: TRBJ2-7; cdr3_aa: CASSSRIGQGSNEQYF; cdr3_nt: TGTGCCAGCAGCTCGCGGATAGGACAGGGTTCCAACGAGCAGTACTTC
cdr3_length: 13; v_call: TRBV2; clone_size: NA; d_call: NA; j_call: TRBJ2-1; cdr3_aa: CASSEARYNEQFF; cdr3_nt: TGTGCCAGCAGTGAAGCCCGTTATAATGAGCAGTTCTTC
cdr3_length: 14; v_call: TRBV18; clone_size: NA; d_call: NA; j_call: TRBJ2-7; cdr3_aa: CASSTGSGSYEQYF; cdr3_nt: TGTGCCAGCTCAACAGGGAGCGGCTCCTACGAGCAGTACTTC
cdr3_length: 14; v_call: TRBV7-9; clone_size: NA; d_call: TRBD1; j_call: TRBJ1-1; cdr3_aa: CASSRTGGNTEAFF; cdr3_nt: TGTGCCAGCAGCCGCACAGGGGGGAACACTGAAGCTTTCTTT
cdr3_length: 13; v_call: TRBV27; clone_size: NA; d_call: NA; j_call: TRBJ1-5; cdr3_aa: CASSAGGNQPQHF; cdr3_nt: TGTGCCAGCAGTGCGGGTGGGAATCAGCCCCAGCATTTT
cdr3_length: 13; v_call: TRBV30; clone_size: once; d_call: TRBD1; j_call: TRBJ2-7; cdr3_aa: CAWTGQSPYEQYF; cdr3_nt: TGTGCCTGGACGGGACAGAGTCCCTACGAGCAGTACTTC
cdr3_length: 15; v_call: TRBV3-1/TRBV3-2; clone_size: NA; d_call: NA; j_call: TRBJ1-4; cdr3_aa: CASSQAAGFGEKLFF; cdr3_nt: TGTGCCAGCAGCCAAGCTGCGGGGTTTGGGGAAAAACTGTTTTTT
cdr3_length: 14; v_call: TRBV5-1; clone_size: NA; d_call: NA; j_call: TRBJ2-5; cdr3_aa: CASSLERREETQYF; cdr3_nt: TGCGCCAGCAGCTTGGAACGGCGGGAAGAGACCCAGTACTTC
cdr3_length: 15; v_call: TRBV6-6; clone_size: NA; d_call: TRBD2; j_call: TRBJ2-7; cdr3_aa: CASSYSLAGSYEQYF; cdr3_nt: TGTGCCAGCAGTTACTCGCTAGCGGGATCCTACGAGCAGTACTTC
cdr3_length: 13; v_call: TRBV12-3/TRBV12-4; clone_size: NA; d_call: NA; j_call: TRBJ2-1; cdr3_aa: CASNLGGANEQFF; cdr3_nt: TGTGCCAGCAACTTAGGAGGCGCCAATGAGCAGTTCTTC
cdr3_length: 15; v_call: TRBV6-5; clone_size: NA; d_call: NA; j_call: TRBJ1-4; cdr3_aa: CASSYVGRANEKLFF; cdr3_nt: TGTGCCAGCAGTTACGTCGGGAGGGCTAATGAAAAACTGTTTTTT